The sequence of this T cell receptor beta chain was determined in a study of T cell repertoires in cytomegalovirus infection. Study summary: A matching HLA type, together with CMV infection, was signaled by public TCR beta signatures. Study-wide results and caveats: Identification of carriers of CMV plus the relevant HLA was achieved through cumulative public TCR beta family frequency. CMV-specific TCR beta clonotypes restricted by HLA-C dominated the ex vivo response.

TCRdb fed the reads into MiXCR, producing one record per CDR3 protein. This table has a few hundred thousand distinct CDR3 sequences, roughly an eighth appearing once. This clonotype was detected ten times or more. Antigen specificity is unknown. This CDR3 contains 12 residues. CDR1 and CDR2 (germline): SEHNR, FQNEAQ (reference sequence). V was cut by 10 bases and J by 4 bases, with 13 bases left in between. The source material was PBMCs. This TCR came from a human donor in good health (CMV status not recorded). Some clones in this sample may be carry-over from other donors' samples. The chain has TRBV7-9 and TRBJ2-5; D might be TRBD2 (6 bases). The chain's CDR3 is CATNLGGETQYF. CDR3 coding DNA: TGTGCCACCAACCTCGGGGGAGAGACCCAGTACTTC.